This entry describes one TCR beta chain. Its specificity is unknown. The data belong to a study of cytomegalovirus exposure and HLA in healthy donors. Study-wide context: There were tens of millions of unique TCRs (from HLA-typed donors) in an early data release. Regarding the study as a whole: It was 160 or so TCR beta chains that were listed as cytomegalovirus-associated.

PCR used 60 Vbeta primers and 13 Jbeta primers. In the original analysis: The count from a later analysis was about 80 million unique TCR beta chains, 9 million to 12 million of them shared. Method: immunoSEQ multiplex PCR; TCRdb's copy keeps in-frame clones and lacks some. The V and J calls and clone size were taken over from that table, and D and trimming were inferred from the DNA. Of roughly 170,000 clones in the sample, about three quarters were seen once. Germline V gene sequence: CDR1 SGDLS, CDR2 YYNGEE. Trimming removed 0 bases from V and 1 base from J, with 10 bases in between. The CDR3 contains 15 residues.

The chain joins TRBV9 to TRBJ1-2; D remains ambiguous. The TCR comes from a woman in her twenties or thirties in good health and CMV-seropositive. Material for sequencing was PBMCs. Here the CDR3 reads CASSVDLGNNYGYTF. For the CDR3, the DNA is TGTGCCAGCAGCGTAGATCTCGGGAATAACTATGGCTACACCTTC.